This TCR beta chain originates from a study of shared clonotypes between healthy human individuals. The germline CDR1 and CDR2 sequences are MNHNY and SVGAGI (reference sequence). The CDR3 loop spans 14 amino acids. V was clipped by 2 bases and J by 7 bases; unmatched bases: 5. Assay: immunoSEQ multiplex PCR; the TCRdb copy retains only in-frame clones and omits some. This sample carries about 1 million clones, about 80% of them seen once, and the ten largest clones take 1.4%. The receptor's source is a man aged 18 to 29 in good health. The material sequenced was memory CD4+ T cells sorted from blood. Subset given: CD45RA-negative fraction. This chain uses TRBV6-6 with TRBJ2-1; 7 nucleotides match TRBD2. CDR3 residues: CASSYTGGWNEQFF. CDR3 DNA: TGTGCCAGCAGTTACACGGGGGGTTGGAATGAGCAGTTCTTC.